This is a list of T cell receptor beta chains from one sample in a study of T cell clones after liver transplantation. The table came from immunoSEQ multiplex PCR; TCRdb's copy has only in-frame clones and leaves some out. This repertoire shows tens of thousands of clones, 60% to 80% found once; its top ten account for about a tenth. This specimen was CD4+ T cells from blood, taken at the 22-month timepoint. The receptors come from a human patient who received a liver transplant. Some T cells may originate from the graft donor. Both conserved end residues are part of each CDR3. A D gene is named only where the DNA matches it firmly. Size tells how often a clone was seen (once, few, many) or the class of an expanded clone, and some rows leave it out.

V gene,CDR3 length,D gene,J gene,clone size,CDR3 DNA,CDR3 protein
TRBV4-1,17,TRBD1,TRBJ1-6,NA,TGCGCCAGCAGCCAACGGACAGGGAGCTCCTATAATTCACCCCTCCACTTT,CASSQRTGSSYNSPLHF
TRBV5-1,12,NA,TRBJ2-3,NA,TGCGCCAGCAGCTTGAGGGGAGATACGCAGTATTTT,CASSLRGDTQYF
TRBV7-9,15,NA,TRBJ1-3,NA,TGTGCCAGCAGCTTCGACACCTACTCTGGAAACACCATATATTTT,CASSFDTYSGNTIYF
TRBV19,13,NA,TRBJ2-1,NA,TGTGCCAGTAGTTCCCGACTGAGCAATGAGCAGTTCTTC,CASSSRLSNEQFF
TRBV7-9,17,NA,TRBJ1-1,NA,TGTGCCAGCAGTACAGCTTTGGGGTCAATGGGGAACACTGAAGCTTTCTTT,CASSTALGSMGNTEAFF
TRBV19,12,TRBD1,TRBJ2-7,NA,TGTGCCAGCGGACAGGGTATCTACGAGCAGTACTTC,CASGQGIYEQYF
TRBV28,14,TRBD1,TRBJ1-2,NA,TGTGCCAGCACCTTACGGGACAGGGCGGATGGCTACACCTTC,CASTLRDRADGYTF
TRBV5-4,16,TRBD1,TRBJ2-5,NA,TGTGCCAGCAGCTTGGGGGGGACAGGGGCCCAAGAGACCCAGTACTTC,CASSLGGTGAQETQYF
TRBV19,16,TRBD1,TRBJ2-5,NA,TGTGCCAGCGCCACAGGGGGCGCGTTTGGTGGAGAGACCCAGTACTTC,CASATGGAFGGETQYF
TRBV16,13,NA,TRBJ2-1,NA,TGTGCCAGCAGCCCGTTTGAGGGCGTCCAGCAGTTCTTC,CASSPFEGVQQFF
TRBV7-3,14,TRBD1,TRBJ2-2,once,TGTGCCAGCGGCCCACAGGGGTACACCGGGGAGCTGTTTTTT,CASGPQGYTGELFF
TRBV28,17,NA,TRBJ1-1,NA,TGTGCCAGCAGTTTAAGCCTTGGGGAGGGAGAGAACACTGAAGCTTTCTTT,CASSLSLGEGENTEAFF
TRBV11-2,14,NA,TRBJ2-1,NA,TGTGCCAGCAGCTTAGGGTGGAGGGACAATGAGCAGTTCTTC,CASSLGWRDNEQFF
TRBV6-5,12,NA,TRBJ2-7,NA,TGTGCCAGCAGAACCGGGACGGCGTTTTTTAACTTC,CASRTGTAFFNF
TRBV27,18,TRBD1,TRBJ1-1,NA,TGTGCCAGCAGTTTAAAAGGCACAGGGGAATCAATGAGGACTGAAGCTTTCTTT,CASSLKGTGESMRTEAFF
TRBV4-1,11,NA,TRBJ2-1,NA,TGCGCCAGCAGCCAAGATTTGGAGCAGTTCTTC,CASSQDLEQFF
TRBV6-1,15,NA,TRBJ1-5,NA,TGTGCCACCTTGATGGGGGCCTTTGGCGGTCAGCCCCAGCATTTT,CATLMGAFGGQPQHF
TRBV14,16,TRBD2,TRBJ2-1,once,TGTGCCAGCAGCCCGACACTAGCGGGGGGGAAGGTAGGGCAGTTCTTC,CASSPTLAGGKVGQFF
TRBV5-4,16,TRBD1,TRBJ1-3,few,TGTGCCAGCAGCCGCAGCGGGACAGACTCTGGAAACACCATATATTTT,CASSRSGTDSGNTIYF
TRBV7-9,14,TRBD1,TRBJ1-2,few,TGTGCCAGCAGCTCCTACAGGGGGCGCGAAGGCTACACCTTC,CASSSYRGREGYTF
TRBV11-2,14,NA,TRBJ2-2,NA,TGTGCCAGCAGCTTAGTAGGCACAGCAGGGGAGCTGTTTTTT,CASSLVGTAGELFF
TRBV7-2,17,NA,TRBJ1-3,NA,TGTGCCAGCAGCTTAGCGCCCCTACAGGGATCGGGAAACACCATATATTTT,CASSLAPLQGSGNTIYF
TRBV9,12,NA,TRBJ1-2,once,TGTGCCAGCACCGGAGGTGGCTATGGCTACACCTTC,CASTGGGYGYTF
TRBV19,15,TRBD2,TRBJ2-1,NA,TGTGCCAGCGGGACTAGCGGGGGGACATACAATGAGCAGTTCTTC,CASGTSGGTYNEQFF
TRBV4-2,16,TRBD2,TRBJ2-5,NA,TGTGCCAGCAGCCAAGTATCGGGGGGGCGGGGAGAGACCCAGTACTTC,CASSQVSGGRGETQYF
TRBV9,15,TRBD2,TRBJ2-2,once,TGTGCCAGTAGCCTAGGAACTAGCGGGCCGGGTGGGCTGTTTTTT,CASSLGTSGPGGLFF
TRBV28,13,NA,TRBJ1-5,NA,TGTGCCAGCAAAGTTTACCGGAATCAGCCCCAGCATTTT,CASKVYRNQPQHF
TRBV2,15,TRBD1,TRBJ2-3,NA,TGTGCCAGCAGTGGGGGACAGGTTATCACAGATACGCAGTATTTT,CASSGGQVITDTQYF
TRBV9,14,NA,TRBJ2-7,NA,TGTGCCAGCAGCGGGGAGGGCAGGGGGGACGAGCAGTACTTC,CASSGEGRGDEQYF
TRBV5-1,15,TRBD1,TRBJ2-3,NA,TGCGCCAGCAGCTTGACAGGGGCCGTCACAGATACGCAGTATTTT,CASSLTGAVTDTQYF
TRBV5-1,13,NA,TRBJ2-3,medium-sized,TGCGCCAGCAGCTTGGGGGACGCTTATACGCAGTATTTT,CASSLGDAYTQYF
TRBV10-3,11,NA,TRBJ2-1,NA,TGTGCCATCAGTGATGTCAGTGAGCAGTTCTTC,CAISDVSEQFF
TRBV5-6,13,TRBD1,TRBJ1-2,few,TGTGCCAGCAGGCTGGACAGGGGCTATGGCTACACCTTC,CASRLDRGYGYTF
TRBV7-9,14,NA,TRBJ2-7,once,TGTGCCAGCAGCTTAGGCAGCTTCGTCAACGAGCAGTACTTC,CASSLGSFVNEQYF
TRBV11-2,15,NA,TRBJ2-2,NA,TGTGCCAGCAGCTTAGATCTATCCCTCACCGGGGAGCTGTTTTTT,CASSLDLSLTGELFF
TRBV7-2,17,TRBD1,TRBJ1-4,NA,TGTGCCAGCAGCCCTATCCGGTCGACAGGGGCTAATGAAAAACTGTTTTTT,CASSPIRSTGANEKLFF
TRBV28,14,TRBD1,TRBJ1-2,NA,TGTGCCAGCAGCGAACAGGGGGCGCGCTATGGCTACACCTTC,CASSEQGARYGYTF
TRBV5-4,14,NA,TRBJ2-7,NA,TGTGCCAGCAGCCGGCGGGACAGAGCCTACGAGCAGTACTTC,CASSRRDRAYEQYF
TRBV25-1,14,TRBD1,TRBJ2-4,once,TGTGCCAGCAGTGCAGGGACAGCTGCAAACATTCAGTACTTC,CASSAGTAANIQYF
TRBV1,20,NA,TRBJ2-7,NA,TGCACCAGCAGCCAGAGGTCCCCGGGACTAGCGGGGGGGCCCGGAAACGAGCAGTACTTC,CTSSQRSPGLAGGPGNEQYF
TRBV29-1,17,NA,TRBJ2-1,NA,TGCAGCTCCACCGCGACGGAGCGTGGCCGAATGTACAATGAGCAGTTCTTC,CSSTATERGRMYNEQFF
TRBV6-6,13,NA,TRBJ1-1,NA,TGTGCCAGCGAAGGGCCTCGGAACACTGAAGCTTTCTTT,CASEGPRNTEAFF
TRBV5-1,14,TRBD1,TRBJ2-3,NA,TGCGCCAGCAGCGGGACAGGGACGGCAGATACGCAGTATTTT,CASSGTGTADTQYF
TRBV13,14,NA,TRBJ1-3,NA,TGTGCCAGCAGCTTCCCGGGGAACGGAAACACCATATATTTT,CASSFPGNGNTIYF
TRBV2,14,NA,TRBJ1-5,NA,TGTGCCAGCAGTGGGGAGGGAAAAAATCAGCCCCAGCATTTT,CASSGEGKNQPQHF
TRBV7-8,15,TRBD1,TRBJ2-3,NA,TGTGCCAGCAGCCGCGACTCCAGGGGGACAGATACGCAGTATTTT,CASSRDSRGTDTQYF
TRBV5-1,14,NA,TRBJ2-5,NA,TGCGCCAGGGACAATTTCCAGTACCAAGAGACCCAGTACTTC,CARDNFQYQETQYF
TRBV11-2,10,NA,TRBJ2-7,few,TGTGCCAGCAGCTTAGTGGAGCAGTACTTC,CASSLVEQYF
TRBV18,15,NA,TRBJ2-5,few,TGTGCCAGCTCACCACGGAGGGACAGTCAAGAGACCCAGTACTTC,CASSPRRDSQETQYF
TRBV9,17,TRBD1,TRBJ2-3,NA,TGTGCCAGCAGCGTAGCAGGGGGTAGGCCTAGCACAGATACGCAGTATTTT,CASSVAGGRPSTDTQYF
TRBV27,15,TRBD1,TRBJ1-6,NA,TGTGCCAGCAGTTTGAGGGCAGGGGGCGATTCACCCCTCCACTTT,CASSLRAGGDSPLHF
TRBV6-6,13,NA,TRBJ1-1,NA,TGTGCCAGCAGTTACGTAATGAACACTGAAGCTTTCTTT,CASSYVMNTEAFF
TRBV19,15,NA,TRBJ2-1,NA,TGTGCCAGTAGTATGGGGCGGGGTCTGTACAATGAGCAGTTCTTC,CASSMGRGLYNEQFF
TRBV27,12,NA,TRBJ1-6,NA,TGTGCCAGCAGTCAAAGGGGGGGACCCCTCCACTTT,CASSQRGGPLHF